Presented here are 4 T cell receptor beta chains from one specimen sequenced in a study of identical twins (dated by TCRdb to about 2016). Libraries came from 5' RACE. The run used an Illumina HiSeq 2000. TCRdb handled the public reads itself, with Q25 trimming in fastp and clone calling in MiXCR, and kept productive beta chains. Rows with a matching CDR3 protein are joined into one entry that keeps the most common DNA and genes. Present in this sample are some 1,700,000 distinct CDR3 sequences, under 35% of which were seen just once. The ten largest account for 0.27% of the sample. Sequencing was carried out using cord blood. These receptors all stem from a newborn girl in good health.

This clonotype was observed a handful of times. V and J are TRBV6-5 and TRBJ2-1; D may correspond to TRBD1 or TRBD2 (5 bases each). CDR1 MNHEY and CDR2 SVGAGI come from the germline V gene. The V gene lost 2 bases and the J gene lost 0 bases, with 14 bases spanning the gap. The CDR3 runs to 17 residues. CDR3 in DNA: TGTGCCAGCAGTTACGATAGGGGAGCGAGCTCCTACAATGAGCAGTTCTTC. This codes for CASSYDRGASSYNEQFF.

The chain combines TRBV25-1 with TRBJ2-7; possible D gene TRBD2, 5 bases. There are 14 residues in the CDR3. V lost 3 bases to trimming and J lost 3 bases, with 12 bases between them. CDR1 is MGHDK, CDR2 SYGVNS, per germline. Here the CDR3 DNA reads TGTGCCAGCAGTGATAGCGTTCAGAGCTACGAGCAGTACTTC. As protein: CASSDSVQSYEQYF.

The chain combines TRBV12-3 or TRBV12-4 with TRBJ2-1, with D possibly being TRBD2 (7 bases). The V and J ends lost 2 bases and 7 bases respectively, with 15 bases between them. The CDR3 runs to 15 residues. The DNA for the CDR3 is TGTGCCAGCAGTTTACTCAGCGGGACACTGAATGAGCAGTTCTTC. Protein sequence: CASSLLSGTLNEQFF.

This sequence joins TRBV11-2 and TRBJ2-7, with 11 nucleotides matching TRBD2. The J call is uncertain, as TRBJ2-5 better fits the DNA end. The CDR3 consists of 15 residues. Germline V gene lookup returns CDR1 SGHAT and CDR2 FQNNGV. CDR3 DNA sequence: TGTGCCAGCAGCTCTACCGGGACTAGCGGCTGGACCCAGTACTTC. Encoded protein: CASSSTGTSGWTQYF.